These 24 T cell receptor beta chains came from one sample sequenced in a study of T cell changes during pregnancy in multiple sclerosis. Libraries were prepared by immunoSEQ multiplex PCR; TCRdb keeps only in-frame clonotypes and omits some of them. The profile covers about 58,000 clones, with 85% to 95% appearing a single time and approximately 3.8% taken by the ten largest. The sample in question was CD8+ T cells from peripheral blood mononuclear cells, obtained in the second trimester of pregnancy. The source is a female donor with multiple sclerosis, enrolled in a pregnancy study.

The gene calls are TRBV19 and TRBJ2-7; 14 bases match TRBD2. This CDR3 has 16 amino acids. V trimming: 5 bases; J trimming: 3 bases; junction bases outside the gene matches: 6. Looked up from germline, CDR1 is LNHDA and CDR2 is SQIVND (reference sequence). CDR3: CASSSPGTSGGYEQYF. CDR3 nucleotides: TGTGCCAGTAGTTCCCCGGGGACTAGCGGGGGCTACGAGCAGTACTTC.

This clone was picked up a small number of times. V gene TRBV20-1 combines with J gene TRBJ1-1; 7 nucleotides line up with TRBD1. Losses at the gene ends were 3 bases for V and 11 bases for J; bases not matched to a gene: 6. The CDR3 is 11 residues long. Germline V CDR1 and CDR2: DFQATT, SNEGSKA (reference sequence). CDR3 nucleotides: TGCAGTGCTAGGGCGGGACAGAAGGCTTTCTTT. It is translated as CSARAGQKAFF.

This sequence joins TRBV18 and TRBJ1-1; a possible D gene is TRBD1 (5 bases). Trimming stripped 1 base from V and 6 bases from J, with 18 bases between. Germline CDR1 is KGHSH and CDR2 is LQKENI. The CDR3 loop spans 16 amino acids. In DNA form, the CDR3 reads TGTGCCAGCTCACCACACCCTGCAGGGATTGAAGCTGAAGCTTTCTTT. This gives the protein CASSPHPAGIEAEAFF.

This sequence joins TRBV7-3 and TRBJ2-1; D is undetermined. The CDR3 is 17 amino acids. The germline V gene encodes CDR1 SGHTA and CDR2 FQGTGA. The V and J ends lost 1 base and 1 base respectively, with 14 bases between them. The CDR3 region has the DNA TGTGCCAGCAGCTTAATTCTTCGTCTGAGGTCCTACAATGAGCAGTTCTTC. Translated: CASSLILRLRSYNEQFF. The entire variable domain, with the rest obtained from reference TRBV7-3 and TRBJ2-1, is as follows: GAGVSQTPSNKVTEKGKYVELRCDPISGHTALYWYRQSLGQGPEFLIYFQGTGAADDSGLPNDRFFAVRPEGSVSTLKIQRTERGDSAVYLCASSLILRLRSYNEQFFGPGTRLTVL.

The CDR3 loop reads CASSPGRGVEYF. In nucleotides, the CDR3 is TGTGCCAGCAGTCCTGGCCGGGGTGTTGAGTACTTC. V and J are TRBV27 and TRBJ2-7, with a possible D match to TRBD2 (5 bases). Germline V gene lookup returns CDR1 MNHEY and CDR2 SMNVEV (reference sequence). The CDR3 loop spans 12 amino acids. V lost 5 bases and J 11 bases, leaving 16 bases between the germline ends.

The CDR3 bases are TGTGCCACCAGCAGAGATCCGATAGGACAGTTCTACAATGAGCAGTTCTTC. Protein sequence: CATSRDPIGQFYNEQFF. The chain carries TRBV15 and TRBJ2-1, with TRBD1 as a possible D gene (6 bases). V lost 0 bases, J lost 3 bases, and 15 bases lay in between. CDR1 is LNHNV, CDR2 YYDKDF, per germline (reference sequence). The CDR3 sequence is 17 residues long.

The chain is built from TRBV27 and TRBJ1-5, with D perhaps TRBD1 (5 bases). The CDR3 is made up of 14 amino acids. Deletions cut 6 bases from V and 1 base from J, with 10 bases between. Germline CDR1 reads MNHEY; CDR2 reads SMNVEV (reference sequence). The CDR3: CASSQAGSNQPQHF. The CDR3 DNA reads TGTGCCAGCAGCCAAGCAGGGAGCAATCAGCCCCAGCATTTT.

V usage is TRBV9 and J usage is TRBJ2-5; 8 nucleotides match TRBD2. The trim removed 3 bases at V and 5 bases at J, leaving 9 bases unmatched. The CDR3 has 15 amino acids. The germline CDR1 and CDR2 sequences are SGDLS and YYNGEE. The CDR3 bases are TGTGCCAGCAGCGCCTCGGGGGGGGAAGGGGAGACCCAGTACTTC. Residues: CASSASGGEGETQYF.

This clone was counted a single time. The V and J genes are TRBV5-1 and TRBJ1-4; the D is unclear. Trimming removed 4 bases from V and 0 bases from J, with 10 bases in between. The V gene's germline CDR1 is SGHRS and CDR2 YFSETQ. The CDR3 is 15 amino acids. Written as DNA, the CDR3 is TGCGCCAGCAGCCCACACGAGGCAACTAATGAAAAACTGTTTTTT. The encoded protein is CASSPHEATNEKLFF.

This rearrangement joins TRBV27 to TRBJ2-5; TRBD1 might be the D (6 bases). Germline values: CDR1 MNHEY, CDR2 SMNVEV (reference sequence). Trimming removed 5 bases from V and 5 bases from J, with 15 bases in between. CDR3 length: 14 amino acids. The CDR3 loop reads CASSKGGRVETQYF. The DNA of the CDR3 is TGTGCCAGCAGTAAAGGGGGAAGGGTGGAGACCCAGTACTTC.

V is TRBV29-1 and J is TRBJ1-1, with D unclear. V was pared by 2 bases and J by 6 bases, with 10 bases between. The CDR3 totals 12 residues. The germline V gene encodes CDR1 SQVTM and CDR2 ANQGSEA. The CDR3 spells CSVESGGSEAFF. In DNA, the CDR3 is TGCAGCGTTGAAAGCGGCGGCTCTGAAGCTTTCTTT.

V gene TRBV7-6 combines with J gene TRBJ2-7, with 8 bases lining up with TRBD2. Per germline, CDR1 SGHVS and CDR2 FNYEAQ. The junction had 6 bases not matched to a gene; V was cut back by 2 bases and J by 3 bases. This CDR3 contains 15 residues. The CDR3 loop is CASSLNMAGGYEQYF. The CDR3 DNA sequence: TGTGCCAGCAGCTTAAATATGGCGGGAGGCTACGAGCAGTACTTC.

The V and J genes are TRBV4-2 and TRBJ2-1, with TRBD2 identical over 8 bases. Germline V gives CDR1 LGHNA, CDR2 YNFKEQ. The CDR3 has 17 amino acids. J gave up 3 bases and V 0 bases, and 7 bases lay outside the gene matches. DNA of the CDR3: TGTGCCAGCAGCCAAGAGGCGGGGCTAGCGGGCTACAATGAGCAGTTCTTC. Protein product: CASSQEAGLAGYNEQFF.

This chain joins TRBV18 and TRBJ2-4, with 7 bases that match TRBD1. In germline, CDR1 is KGHSH, CDR2 LQKENI. The CDR3 has 17 residues. V dropped 3 bases and J dropped 0; count of bases not matched to a gene: 8. CDR3 residues: CASSPEGAGLAKNIQYF. CDR3 nucleotide sequence: TGTGCCAGCTCACCCGAGGGGGCAGGCCTAGCCAAAAACATTCAGTACTTC.

The chain uses TRBV19 and TRBJ2-7, with D maybe TRBD2 (6 bases). This CDR3 is 15 amino acids long. V was clipped by 1 base and J by 3 bases, with 13 bases between them. CDR1 and CDR2 (germline): LNHDA, SQIVND (reference sequence). The CDR3 sequence is CASSIGGVGNYEQYF. Written as DNA, the CDR3 is TGTGCCAGTAGTATAGGGGGGGTCGGGAACTACGAGCAGTACTTC.

V usage is TRBV2 and J usage is TRBJ2-7, with a tentative D call TRBD1 (6 bases). This CDR3 has 14 residues. Germline CDR1 SNHLY, CDR2 FYNNEI. The germline V and J ends were trimmed by 2 bases and 2 bases, with 10 bases remaining between them. CDR3 in amino acids: CASSETNRAYEQYF. The CDR3 bases are TGTGCCAGCAGTGAAACGAACAGGGCCTACGAGCAGTACTTC.

The chain has TRBV27 and TRBJ2-7, with TRBD1 matching over 10 bases. CDR3 length: 15 residues. Germline V gene sequence: CDR1 MNHEY, CDR2 SMNVEV (reference sequence). Trimming took 8 bases from V and 2 from J; bases not matched to a gene: 9. CDR3 amino acids: CASGARDRGTYEQYF. The CDR3 DNA sequence: TGTGCCAGCGGGGCCCGGGACAGGGGAACCTACGAGCAGTACTTC.

The CDR3 DNA reads TGTGCCAGCAGTTTATGCAGGCCCAGGGGCCCAAGGCCCTACGAGCAGTACTTC. This codes for CASSLCRPRGPRPYEQYF. This chain uses TRBV27 with TRBJ2-7, with D tentatively TRBD1 (6 bases). From germline, CDR1 is MNHEY and CDR2 SMNVEV (reference sequence). This CDR3 region has 18 residues. With 1 base removed from V and 2 bases from J, the gap between germline ends came to 21 bases.

The chain combines TRBV4-2 with TRBJ1-1, with D tentatively TRBD1 (5 bases). Deletions cut 1 base from V and 4 bases from J, with 13 bases between. The CDR3 is 15 residues long. The germline V gene encodes CDR1 LGHNA and CDR2 YNFKEQ. CDR3 coding DNA: TGTGCCAGCAGCCAAGGAACGGGGGTGAGCACTGAAGCTTTCTTT. This sequence encodes CASSQGTGVSTEAFF.

The chain recombines TRBV5-8 with TRBJ2-7, with 10 bases aligning to TRBD1. This CDR3 region has 14 residues. Germline V gene lookup returns CDR1 SGHTS and CDR2 YDEGEE. V was clipped by 4 bases and J by 5 bases; unmatched bases: 6. CDR3 DNA: TGTGCCAGCAGCCCGGGACAGGGGTTGAACGAGCAGTACTTC. Encoded protein: CASSPGQGLNEQYF.

Here the CDR3 reads CSVPDTSGYTF. CDR3 sequence (DNA): TGCAGCGTTCCGGACACATCTGGCTACACCTTC. The rearrangement uses TRBV29-1 and TRBJ1-2, with D possibly matching TRBD1 (5 bases). The ends were cut back, 5 bases at V and 7 bases at J, with 11 bases in the middle. In germline, CDR1 is SQVTM, CDR2 ANQGSEA. The CDR3 runs to 11 residues.

The chain carries TRBV19 and TRBJ2-1; D is undetermined. Trimming pared 7 bases from V and 5 bases from J, leaving 15 bases between. Germline V CDR1 and CDR2: LNHDA, SQIVND (reference sequence). This CDR3 spans 14 amino acids. The CDR3 DNA reads TGTGCCAGTACCATTGGAGTAGCACACAATGAGCAGTTCTTC. It codes for CASTIGVAHNEQFF.

V and J are TRBV4-3 and TRBJ2-1; 8 nucleotides align to TRBD2. Trimming took 4 bases from V and 3 from J; bases not matched to a gene: 11. In germline, CDR1 is LGHNA, CDR2 YSLEER. The CDR3 spans 17 residues. The CDR3 is CASSPSSGTRVYNEQFF. The DNA for the CDR3 is TGCGCCAGCAGCCCCTCTTCGGGGACTAGGGTCTACAATGAGCAGTTCTTC.

V and J are TRBV28 and TRBJ2-3; 8 positions agree with TRBD2. The CDR3 runs to 12 residues. V shed 5 bases and J 5 bases; nucleotides not matched to a gene: 0. Germline CDR1 MDHEN, CDR2 SYDVKM. CDR3 sequence (DNA): TGTGCCAGCAGTCGGGGGGGAGATACGCAGTATTTT. Its protein product is CASSRGGDTQYF. Complete variable domain (other parts from reference TRBV28 and TRBJ2-3): DVKVTQSSRYLVKRTGEKVFLECVQDMDHENMFWYRQDPGLGLRLIYFSYDVKMKEKGDIPEGYSVSREKKERFSLILESASTNQTSMYLCASSRGGDTQYFGPGTRLTVL.